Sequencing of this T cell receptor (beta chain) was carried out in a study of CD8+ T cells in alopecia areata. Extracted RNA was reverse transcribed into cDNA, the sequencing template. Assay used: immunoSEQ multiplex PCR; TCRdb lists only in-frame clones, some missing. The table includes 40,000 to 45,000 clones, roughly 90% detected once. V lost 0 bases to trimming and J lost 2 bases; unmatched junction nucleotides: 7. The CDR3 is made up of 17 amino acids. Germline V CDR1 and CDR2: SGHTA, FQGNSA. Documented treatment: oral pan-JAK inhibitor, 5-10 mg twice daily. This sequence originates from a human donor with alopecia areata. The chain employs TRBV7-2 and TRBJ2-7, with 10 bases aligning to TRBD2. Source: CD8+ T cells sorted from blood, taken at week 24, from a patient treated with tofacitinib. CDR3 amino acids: CASSLARLAGVTYEQYF. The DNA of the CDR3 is TGTGCCAGCAGCTTAGCCCGTCTAGCGGGGGTGACCTACGAGCAGTACTTC.